Following are 21 T cell receptor beta chains from one sample sequenced in a study of blood T cell repertoires in COVID-19. Assay used: immunoSEQ multiplex PCR; TCRdb lists only in-frame clones, some missing. The sample carries around 110,000 clones, roughly 88% recorded once. The sequenced sample was peripheral blood. These receptors all stem from a man aged 40-50 years with acute or convalescent COVID-19.

The chain combines TRBV7-9 with TRBJ1-3; perhaps TRBD1 as D (5 bases). The CDR3 extends over 15 amino acids. Trimming removed 4 bases at V and 2 bases at J, with 12 bases between. Looked up from germline, CDR1 is SEHNR and CDR2 is FQNEAQ (reference sequence). The CDR3 DNA follows: TGTGCCAGCAGCTCAACAGGCTCGGCTGGAAACACCATATATTTT. Residues: CASSSTGSAGNTIYF.

The chain employs TRBV6-5 and TRBJ1-5; maybe TRBD1 (5 bases). Trimming stripped 2 bases from V and 4 bases from J, with 9 bases between. This CDR3 region has 14 residues. The V gene's germline CDR1 is MNHEY and CDR2 SVGAGI. The CDR3 here is CASSYAQGNQPQHF. The CDR3 DNA follows: TGTGCCAGCAGTTACGCCCAGGGAAATCAGCCCCAGCATTTT.

This rearrangement joins TRBV3-1 (or the pseudogene TRBV3-2) to TRBJ1-5; 9 bases are a match to TRBD1. With V trimmed by 0 bases and J by 3 bases, 15 bases remained unmatched. Germline CDR1 and CDR2: LGHDT and YNNKEL (reference sequence). CDR3 size: 20 residues. DNA of the CDR3: TGTGCCAGCAGCCAAGATCGATACTACCGGGACAGGGAGTCCAATCAGCCCCAGCATTTT. This translates into CASSQDRYYRDRESNQPQHF.

The CDR3 nucleotides read TGTGCCAGCAGTACAGGTCAGCCCCAGCATTTT. Its protein is CASSTGQPQHF. This chain links TRBV12-3 or TRBV12-4 with TRBJ1-5; D possibly corresponds to TRBD1 (5 bases). V lost 5 bases and J lost 6, with 5 bases in between. CDR3 size: 11 residues.

J is TRBJ1-1 and V is TRBV7-8; D remains unclear. The length of the CDR3 is 13 residues. The V end was cut by 0 bases, the J end by 3 bases, with 5 bases between. CDR1 and CDR2 (germline): SGHVS, FQNEAQ. The CDR3 loop reads CASSLAADTEAFF. CDR3 coding DNA: TGTGCCAGCAGCTTAGCGGCCGACACTGAAGCTTTCTTT.

This clone was counted once. V usage is TRBV3-1 (or the pseudogene TRBV3-2) and J usage is TRBJ2-7, with no clear D. CDR1 LGHDT and CDR2 YNNKEL come from the germline V gene (reference sequence). V lost 4 bases and J lost 0, with 7 bases in between. The CDR3 length is 13 residues. As DNA, the CDR3 is TGTGCCAGCAGCCCCTCTCTCTCCTACGAGCAGTACTTC. This gives the protein CASSPSLSYEQYF.

The CDR3 region is CASSKGDRGNYGYTF. The CDR3 DNA reads TGTGCCAGCAGCAAAGGGGACAGGGGGAACTATGGCTACACCTTC. The rearrangement links TRBV21-1 to TRBJ1-2; TRBD1 is taken as the D call from the table, unchecked against the DNA. TRBV21-1 is designated a pseudogene. This CDR3 comprises 15 residues.

The rearrangement joins TRBV5-1 to TRBJ1-5, with D unclear. CDR3 length: 13 residues. The germline V gene has CDR1 SGHRS and CDR2 YFSETQ. Trimming shortened V by 2 bases and J by 6 bases, and 9 bases separated the two germline ends. The CDR3 sequence: CASSFGAGQPQHF. In nucleotides, the CDR3 is TGCGCCAGCAGCTTTGGCGCGGGTCAGCCCCAGCATTTT.

This chain connects TRBV5-6 to TRBJ1-2; 7 bases are shared with TRBD1. Germline CDR1 reads SGHDT; CDR2 reads YYEEEE. The V gene end was trimmed by 5 bases and the J gene end by 10 bases; junction bases not matched to a gene: 5. This CDR3 spans 11 amino acids. This chain's CDR3 is CASRSDRAYTF. The CDR3 nucleotides are TGTGCCAGCAGATCAGACAGGGCCTACACCTTC.

This rearrangement joins TRBV6-5 to TRBJ2-1; D is uncertain. The V end was cut by 7 bases, the J end by 8 bases, with 18 bases between. The germline CDR1 and CDR2 sequences are MNHEY and SVGAGI. The CDR3 extends over 14 amino acids. The CDR3, as DNA: TGTGCCAGCATACCGGGTGCCGATGTCGATGAGCAGTTCTTC. Translated, it gives CASIPGADVDEQFF.

The chain is built from TRBV3-1 (or the pseudogene TRBV3-2) and TRBJ1-3; a possible D gene is TRBD1 (5 bases). In germline, CDR1 is LGHDT, CDR2 YNNKEL (reference sequence). This CDR3 has 14 amino acids. The V end lost 1 base, the J end lost 2 bases, and 6 bases lay between the germline ends. In nucleotides, the CDR3 is TGTGCCAGCAGCCAAGGGGGCACTGGAAACACCATATATTTT. Translated: CASSQGGTGNTIYF.

V gene TRBV11-2 combines with J gene TRBJ1-1; perhaps TRBD1 as D (6 bases). The CDR3 sequence is 12 residues long. CDR1 and CDR2 (germline): SGHAT, FQNNGV. V gave up 4 bases and J gave up 11 bases, with 14 bases separating them. CDR3 region: CASSSVAGDAFF. For the CDR3, the DNA is TGTGCCAGCAGCTCGGTGGCAGGGGACGCTTTCTTT.

This sequence joins TRBV19 and TRBJ1-5; 7 bases are shared with TRBD1. Germline V gene sequence: CDR1 LNHDA, CDR2 SQIVND (reference sequence). The CDR3 is made up of 13 amino acids. J lost 7 bases, V lost 6 bases, and 6 bases had no gene match. The chain's CDR3 is CASRSTGEQPQHF. DNA for the CDR3: TGTGCCAGTAGGTCTACAGGGGAACAGCCCCAGCATTTT.

This clone was detected once. The chain is built from TRBV19 and TRBJ2-2; TRBD1 matches 8 bases. The trim removed 4 bases at V and 4 bases at J, leaving 8 bases unmatched. The V gene's germline CDR1 is LNHDA and CDR2 SQIVND (reference sequence). The CDR3 loop spans 16 amino acids. CDR3 amino acids: CASSSRRDRSTGELFF. CDR3 sequence (DNA): TGTGCCAGTAGTAGCAGAAGGGACAGGAGCACCGGGGAGCTGTTTTTT.

Regarding this clone: Additional DNA sequences in this sample encode the identical CDR3. The J gene is TRBJ2-7, the V gene TRBV2; weak D call: TRBD1 (6 bases). This CDR3 is built from 12 residues. CDR1 is SNHLY and CDR2 is FYNNEI in the germline V gene. Between the trimmed V and J ends, which lost 6 bases and 7 bases, there was a span of 13 bases. The CDR3 region is CASRDSFYEQYF. The CDR3 nucleotides are TGTGCCAGCAGGGACAGTTTTTATGAGCAGTACTTC.

The chain couples TRBV20-1 to TRBJ2-3, with D perhaps matching TRBD1 (5 bases). V shed 3 bases and J shed 4 bases, with 8 bases lying between them. The CDR3 is made up of 12 amino acids. CDR1 and CDR2 from the germline V gene are DFQATT and SNEGSKA (reference sequence). Here the CDR3 DNA reads TGCAGTGCTAGTCAGGGTTCAGATACGCAGTATTTT. Protein product: CSASQGSDTQYF.

This clone was seen only a few times. The CDR3: CASSVGARGSDTEAFF. The CDR3 DNA sequence: TGTGCCAGCAGCGTAGGGGCCCGGGGAAGTGATACTGAAGCTTTCTTT. The J gene is TRBJ1-1, the V gene TRBV9, with D hard to call. Germline CDR1 reads SGDLS; CDR2 reads YYNGEE. The length of the CDR3 is 16 residues. Between the trimmed V and J ends, which lost 0 bases and 5 bases, there was a span of 17 bases.

The rearrangement joins TRBV5-1 to TRBJ2-1, with D unclear. This CDR3 is built from 15 residues. The germline V gene has CDR1 SGHRS and CDR2 YFSETQ. The V gene lost 0 bases and the J gene lost 0 bases, with 7 bases spanning the gap. The CDR3 nucleotides read TGCGCCAGCAGCTTGGACCTGAGCTCCTACAATGAGCAGTTCTTC. Amino acid sequence: CASSLDLSSYNEQFF.

The chain has TRBV30 and TRBJ1-1; D call uncertain. Per the germline V gene, CDR1 is GTSNPN and CDR2 is SVGIG (reference sequence). There are 14 residues in the CDR3. The V and J ends lost 1 base and 3 bases respectively, with 12 bases between them. CDR3 sequence (DNA): TGTGCCTGGAGTGATAGCACATGGGACACTGAAGCTTTCTTT. This gives the protein CAWSDSTWDTEAFF.

The gene calls are TRBV12-3 or TRBV12-4 and TRBJ1-1; D uncertain. Trimming removed 6 bases at V and 6 bases at J, with 14 bases between. There are 13 residues in the CDR3. The CDR3: CASSSFSGAEAFF. The CDR3 DNA follows: TGTGCCAGCAGCTCCTTTAGCGGCGCTGAAGCTTTCTTT.

The CDR3 DNA reads TGTGCCAGTAGTGAACACGGGACAGGGAGCACAGATACGCAGTATTTT. Translation: CASSEHGTGSTDTQYF. V and J are TRBV19 and TRBJ2-3, with TRBD1 identical over 9 bases. V was pared by 5 bases and J by 0 bases, with 6 bases of the junction left unmatched. Germline CDR1 reads LNHDA; CDR2 reads SQIVND (reference sequence). The CDR3 contains 16 residues.